This T cell receptor beta chain stems from a study of CD8+CD57+ T cells in acquired aplastic anemia (dated by TCRdb to 2016 to 2019). General notes on the study: A mean of approximately 3 ug of DNA, ranging from roughly 0.19 to 27.4 ug, was extracted from sorted CD4+ and CD8+ cells. A CD8+CD57+ expansion meant a frequency higher than the mean frequency seen in healthy subjects.

The research as a whole found: Approximately 31 CD8+ CDR3 sequences were found in both patients and controls but appeared to be highly expressed in patients and within the immunodominant clones of the patients. No significant difference in CD8+ Simpson's diversity was found between patients and healthy controls (P=0.060).

CDR1 KGHDR and CDR2 SFDVKD were looked up in the germline V gene. From cysteine to phenylalanine, the CDR3 is 14 amino acids long. The kept DNA is CDR3 alone, 42 bases in frame from the first base. V and J are truncated by 3 bases and 6 bases respectively, leaving an intervening sequence of 10 bases. TCR beta VDJ combination and CDR3 sequence profiling used genomic DNA as the template. TCR repertoire sequencing was run on an Illumina HiSeq 2000. On the study's bioinformatics: TRBV/TRBJ rearrangement plots, CDR3 size and DJ length profiles, and Simpson's diversity index were used to assess repertoires. Whichever DNA sequence was most abundant in the deep sequencing data was defined as the immunodominant clone. CDR3 amino acid sequences were checked for sharing between subjects and were compared against published repertoires and the VDJdb database. The public reads were quality trimmed at Q25 with fastp and then assembled into clones with MiXCR by TCRdb, keeping productive beta chains. One record per CDR3 amino acid sequence lists the most common genes and DNA. None of the V and J calls come from the authors' own analysis; TCRdb made them. The sample contains fewer than 200,000 distinct CDR3 sequences, almost 50% of them found a single time. The ten largest clonotypes hold under 15% of the sample.

The patients picked for sequencing were ones in whom flow cytometry had shown an expansion of CD8+CD57+ cells. Severe acquired aplastic anemia was diagnosed in all patients according to International Study of Aplastic Anemia and Agranulocytosis and Camitta criteria. No patient had received any therapy when blood was sampled. In this study, sorted CD4+ and CD8+ T cells from the blood of healthy subjects and of severe aplastic anemia patients had their TCR repertoires deep-sequenced. Patients were enrolled under clinicaltrials.gov protocols 00001620, 01623167, 00001397, 00071045, 00081523 and 00961064 in the USA. Ficoll-Paque density gradient centrifugation was used to isolate peripheral blood mononuclear cells. Before DNA extraction, CD4+ and CD8+ T cells were sorted by FACS or by magnetic beads. Of note for this clonotype: It has no known antigen specificity. It has no much larger one-base neighbor in the sample; base qualities were not kept.

The clonotype comes from a human donor with aplastic anemia. Rearrangement joined TRBV24-1 to TRBJ2-2; a confident D gene designation cannot be given. The sequenced sample consisted of sorted CD4+, CD8+, or CD8+CD57+ T cells (not recorded which) from PBMCs. CDR3 region: CATSDPGLPGELFF. The DNA sequence is as follows: TGTGCCACCAGTGATCCAGGCCTGCCCGGGGAGCTGTTTTTT.